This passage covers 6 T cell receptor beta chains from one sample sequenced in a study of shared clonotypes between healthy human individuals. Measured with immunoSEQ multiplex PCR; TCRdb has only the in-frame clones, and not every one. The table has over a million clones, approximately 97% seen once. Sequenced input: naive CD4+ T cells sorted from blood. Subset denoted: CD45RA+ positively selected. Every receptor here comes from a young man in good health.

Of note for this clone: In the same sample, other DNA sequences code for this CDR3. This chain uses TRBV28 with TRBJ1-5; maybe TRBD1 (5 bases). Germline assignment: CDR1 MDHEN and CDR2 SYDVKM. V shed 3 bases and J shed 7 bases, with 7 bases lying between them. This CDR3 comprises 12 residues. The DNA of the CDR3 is TGTGCCAGCAGTTTTCGGGGCCAGCCCCAGCATTTT. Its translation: CASSFRGQPQHF.

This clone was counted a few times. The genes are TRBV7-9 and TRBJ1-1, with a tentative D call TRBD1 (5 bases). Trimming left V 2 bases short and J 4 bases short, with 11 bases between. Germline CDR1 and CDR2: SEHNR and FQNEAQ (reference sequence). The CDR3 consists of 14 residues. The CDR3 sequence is CASSLSREGTEAFF. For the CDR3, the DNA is TGTGCCAGCAGCTTAAGCAGGGAGGGCACTGAAGCTTTCTTT.

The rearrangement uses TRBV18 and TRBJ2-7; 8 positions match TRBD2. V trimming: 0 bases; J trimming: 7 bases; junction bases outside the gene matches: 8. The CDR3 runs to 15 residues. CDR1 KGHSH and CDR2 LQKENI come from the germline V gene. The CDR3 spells CASSPPERERLEQYF. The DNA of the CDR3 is TGTGCCAGCTCACCACCAGAGCGGGAGAGGTTGGAGCAGTACTTC.

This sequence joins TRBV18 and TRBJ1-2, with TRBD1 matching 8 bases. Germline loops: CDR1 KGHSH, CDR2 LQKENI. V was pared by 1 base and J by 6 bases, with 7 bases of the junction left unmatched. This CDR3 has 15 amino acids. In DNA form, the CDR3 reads TGTGCCAGCTCACCACGGGCAGGGGGCTCTGATGGCTACACCTTC. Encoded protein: CASSPRAGGSDGYTF.

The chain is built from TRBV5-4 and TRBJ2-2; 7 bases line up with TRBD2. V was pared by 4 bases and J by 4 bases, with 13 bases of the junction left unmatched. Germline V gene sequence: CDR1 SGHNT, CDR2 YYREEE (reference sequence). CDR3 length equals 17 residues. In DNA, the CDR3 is TGTGCCAGCAGCCGAGGGTTACCGGGAGGAATCACCGGGGAGCTGTTTTTT. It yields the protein CASSRGLPGGITGELFF.

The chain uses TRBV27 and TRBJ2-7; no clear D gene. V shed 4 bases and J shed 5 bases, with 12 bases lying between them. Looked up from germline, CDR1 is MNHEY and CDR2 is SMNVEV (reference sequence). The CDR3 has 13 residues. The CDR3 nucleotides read TGTGCCAGCAGTTCCTTGCATGAGCACGAGCAGTACTTC. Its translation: CASSSLHEHEQYF.